This T cell receptor beta chain stems from a study of identical twins. General observations from the study: Out-of-frame alpha sequences common to twins were enriched for low generation probability.

This clonotype was seen repeatedly, ten times or more. Its antigen is as yet unknown. One entry per CDR3 protein results from TCRdb running MiXCR on the 5' RACE reads. The sample includes 230,000 or so distinct CDR3 sequences, approximately 8.3% of them seen just once. CDR3 length: 13 amino acids. Germline CDR1 and CDR2: MNHNY and SVGAGI (reference sequence). The germline V and J ends were trimmed by 6 bases and 6 bases, with 13 bases remaining between them. These data also featured in a second study, about yellow fever vaccine responses in identical twins.

The rearrangement uses TRBV6-6 and TRBJ2-3, with D hard to call. Sequencing was performed on CD8+ T cells sorted from blood. The TCR was taken from a woman between 18 and 29 years old in good health. Written as DNA, the CDR3 is TGTGCCAGCAGCCACCCCAGGATGGATACGCAGTATTTT. Residues: CASSHPRMDTQYF.